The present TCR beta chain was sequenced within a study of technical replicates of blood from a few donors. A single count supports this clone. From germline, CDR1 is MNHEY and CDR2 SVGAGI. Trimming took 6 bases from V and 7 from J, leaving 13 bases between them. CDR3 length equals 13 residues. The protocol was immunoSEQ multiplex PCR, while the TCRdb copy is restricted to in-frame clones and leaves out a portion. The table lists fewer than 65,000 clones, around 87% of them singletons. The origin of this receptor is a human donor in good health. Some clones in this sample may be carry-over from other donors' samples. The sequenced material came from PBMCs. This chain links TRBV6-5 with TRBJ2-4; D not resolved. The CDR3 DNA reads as TGTGCCAGCAGGCTCGGGTTAAAGAACATTCAGTACTTC. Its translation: CASRLGLKNIQYF.